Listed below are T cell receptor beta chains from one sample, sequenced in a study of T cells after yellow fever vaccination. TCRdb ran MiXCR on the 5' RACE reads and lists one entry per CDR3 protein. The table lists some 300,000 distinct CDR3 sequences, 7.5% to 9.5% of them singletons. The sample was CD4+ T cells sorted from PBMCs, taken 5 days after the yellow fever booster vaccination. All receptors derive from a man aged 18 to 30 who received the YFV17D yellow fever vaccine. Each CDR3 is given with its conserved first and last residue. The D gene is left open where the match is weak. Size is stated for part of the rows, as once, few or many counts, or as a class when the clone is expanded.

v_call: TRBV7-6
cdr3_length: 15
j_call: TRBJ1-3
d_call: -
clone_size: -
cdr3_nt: TGTGCCAGCAGCCCCTCCCTATTCCCTGGAAACACCATATATTTT
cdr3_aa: CASSPSLFPGNTIYF

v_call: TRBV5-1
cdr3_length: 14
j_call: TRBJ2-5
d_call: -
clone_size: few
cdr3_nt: TGCGCCAGCAGCTTGGTAGACAGAAAAGAGACCCAGTACTTC
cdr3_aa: CASSLVDRKETQYF

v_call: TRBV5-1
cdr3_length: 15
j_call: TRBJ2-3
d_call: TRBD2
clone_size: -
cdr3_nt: TGCGCCAGCAGCTGGGACTACTCTAGCACAGATACGCAGTATTTT
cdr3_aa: CASSWDYSSTDTQYF

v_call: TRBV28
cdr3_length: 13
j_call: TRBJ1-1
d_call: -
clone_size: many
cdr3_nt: TGTGCCAGCAGTATCCCCACTCCCGCTGAAGCTTTCTTT
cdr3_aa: CASSIPTPAEAFF

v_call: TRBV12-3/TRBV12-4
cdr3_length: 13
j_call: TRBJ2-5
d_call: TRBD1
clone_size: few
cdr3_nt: TGTGCCAGCAGGCGACAGGGCGGGGAGACCCAGTACTTC
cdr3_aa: CASRRQGGETQYF

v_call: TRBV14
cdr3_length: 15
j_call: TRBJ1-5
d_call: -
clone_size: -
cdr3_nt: TGTGCCAGCAGCCATACGGGCCCTGGGAATCAGCCCCAGCATTTT
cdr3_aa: CASSHTGPGNQPQHF

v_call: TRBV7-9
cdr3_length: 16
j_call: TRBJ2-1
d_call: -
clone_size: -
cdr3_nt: TGTGCCAGCAGCTTCCATCCACCACTCTCCTACAATGAGCAGTTCTTC
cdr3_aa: CASSFHPPLSYNEQFF

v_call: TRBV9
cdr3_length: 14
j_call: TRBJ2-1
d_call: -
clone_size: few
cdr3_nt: TGTGCCAGCAGCGTAGGGGGGCGGGACAATGAGCAGTTCTTC
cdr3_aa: CASSVGGRDNEQFF

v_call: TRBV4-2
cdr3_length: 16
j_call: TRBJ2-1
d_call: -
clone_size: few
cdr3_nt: TGTGCCAGCAGCCAAGACGTCAGGGTTGCCTACAATGAGCAGTTCTTC
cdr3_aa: CASSQDVRVAYNEQFF

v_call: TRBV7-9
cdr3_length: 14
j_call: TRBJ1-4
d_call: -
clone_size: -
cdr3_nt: TGTGCCAGCAGCTACGGGGGTGGTAGTGAAAAACTGTTTTTT
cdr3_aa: CASSYGGGSEKLFF

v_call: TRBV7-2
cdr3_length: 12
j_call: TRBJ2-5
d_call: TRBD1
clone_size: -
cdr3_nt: TGTGCCAGCGGACAGGGGGGAGAGACCCAGTACTTC
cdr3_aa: CASGQGGETQYF

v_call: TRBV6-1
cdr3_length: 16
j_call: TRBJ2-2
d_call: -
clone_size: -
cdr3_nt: TGTGCCAGCAGTGAAGGGGGATCGGCGCACACCGGGGAGCTGTTTTTT
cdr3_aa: CASSEGGSAHTGELFF

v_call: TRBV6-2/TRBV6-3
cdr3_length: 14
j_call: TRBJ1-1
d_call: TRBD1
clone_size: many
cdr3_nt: TGTGCCAGCAGTTCCAGGGGGCTCGCCACTGAAGCTTTCTTT
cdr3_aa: CASSSRGLATEAFF

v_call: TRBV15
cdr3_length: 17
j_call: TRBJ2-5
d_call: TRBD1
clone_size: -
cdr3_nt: TGTGCCACCAGCAGAGACCTGACAGGGCCGATCGGGGAGACCCAGTACTTC
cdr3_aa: CATSRDLTGPIGETQYF

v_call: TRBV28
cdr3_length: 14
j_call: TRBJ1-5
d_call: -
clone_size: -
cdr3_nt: TGTGCCAGCAGTTTTGAAGGCTATAATCAGCCCCAGCATTTT
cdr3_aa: CASSFEGYNQPQHF

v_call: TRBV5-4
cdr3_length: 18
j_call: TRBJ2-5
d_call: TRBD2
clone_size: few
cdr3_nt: TGTGCCAGCAGCCCGCCTTTTCGGGGCGGGGGGGACCAAGAGACCCAGTACTTC
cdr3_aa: CASSPPFRGGGDQETQYF

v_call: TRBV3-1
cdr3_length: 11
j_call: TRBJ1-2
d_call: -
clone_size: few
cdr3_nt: TGTGCCAGCAGCCAAGTGGATGGCTACACCTTC
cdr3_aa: CASSQVDGYTF

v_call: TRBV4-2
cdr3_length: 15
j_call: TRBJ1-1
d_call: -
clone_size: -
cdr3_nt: TGTGCCAGCACTCCAGGGGAGGGGGGTCGAACTGAAGCTTTCTTT
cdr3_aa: CASTPGEGGRTEAFF

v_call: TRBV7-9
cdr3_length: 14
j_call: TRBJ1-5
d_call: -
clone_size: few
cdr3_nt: TGTGCCAGCAGCTTAGAATCGAGCAATCAGCCCCAGCATTTT
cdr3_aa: CASSLESSNQPQHF

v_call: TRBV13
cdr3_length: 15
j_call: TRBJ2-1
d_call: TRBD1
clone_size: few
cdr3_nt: TGTGCCAGCAGCTTTGTCGGGACAGGGGGCAATGAGCAGTTCTTC
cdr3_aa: CASSFVGTGGNEQFF

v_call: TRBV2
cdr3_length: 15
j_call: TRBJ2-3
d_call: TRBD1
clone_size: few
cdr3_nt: TGTGCCAGCAATTCTGACAGGGCGGGCACAGATACGCAGTATTTT
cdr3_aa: CASNSDRAGTDTQYF

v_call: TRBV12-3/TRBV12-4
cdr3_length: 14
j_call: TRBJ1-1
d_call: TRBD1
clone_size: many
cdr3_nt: TGTGCCAGCAGTTTCACAGGGGCAAACACTGAAGCTTTCTTT
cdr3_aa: CASSFTGANTEAFF

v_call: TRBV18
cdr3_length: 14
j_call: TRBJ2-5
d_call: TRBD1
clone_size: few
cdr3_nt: TGTGCCAGCTCACAGGGGGCCGGGGAAGAGACCCAGTACTTC
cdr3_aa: CASSQGAGEETQYF

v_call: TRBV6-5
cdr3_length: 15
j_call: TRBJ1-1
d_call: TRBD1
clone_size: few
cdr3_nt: TGTGCCAGCAGTGCCCCCGGACAGGGAAGGACTGAAGCTTTCTTT
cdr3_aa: CASSAPGQGRTEAFF

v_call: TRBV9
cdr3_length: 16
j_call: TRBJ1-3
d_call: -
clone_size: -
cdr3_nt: TGTGCCAGCAGCGTAGGGAGACCTAGAACTGGAAACACCATATATTTT
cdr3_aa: CASSVGRPRTGNTIYF

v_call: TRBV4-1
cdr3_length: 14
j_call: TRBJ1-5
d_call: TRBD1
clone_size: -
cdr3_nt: TGCGCCAGCAGCCAACCAGGGACAGGTCAGCCCCAGCATTTT
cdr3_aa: CASSQPGTGQPQHF

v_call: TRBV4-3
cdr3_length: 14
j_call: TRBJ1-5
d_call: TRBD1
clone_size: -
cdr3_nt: TGCGCCAGCAGCCAAGATCCAGGGGGACAGCCCCAGCATTTT
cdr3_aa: CASSQDPGGQPQHF

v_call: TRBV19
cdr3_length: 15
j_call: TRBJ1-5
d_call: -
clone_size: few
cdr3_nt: TGTGCCAGTAGTAATTCCCGGGTTAGCAATCAGCCCCAGCATTTT
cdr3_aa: CASSNSRVSNQPQHF

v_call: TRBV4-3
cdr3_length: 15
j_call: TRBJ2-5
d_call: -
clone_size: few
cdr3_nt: TGCGCCAGCAGCCCTATAGTATCCCCCCAAGAGACCCAGTACTTC
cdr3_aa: CASSPIVSPQETQYF

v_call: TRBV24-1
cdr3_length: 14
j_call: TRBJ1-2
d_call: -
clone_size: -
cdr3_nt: TGTGCCACCAGTGATTATCAGATTCCCTATGGCTACACCTTC
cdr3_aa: CATSDYQIPYGYTF

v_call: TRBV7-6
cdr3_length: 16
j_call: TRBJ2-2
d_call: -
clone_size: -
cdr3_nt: TGTGCCAGCAGCTTTCTAGGGGCGCAAAACACCGGGGAGCTGTTTTTT
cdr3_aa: CASSFLGAQNTGELFF

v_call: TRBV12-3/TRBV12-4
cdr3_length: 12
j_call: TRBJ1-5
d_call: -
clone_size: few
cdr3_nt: TGTGCCAGCAGTTTATACTATCAGCCCCAGCATTTT
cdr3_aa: CASSLYYQPQHF

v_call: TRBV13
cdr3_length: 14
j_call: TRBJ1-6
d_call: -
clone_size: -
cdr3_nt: TGTGCCAGCAGCTTAGGGCCAGATAATTCACCCCTCCACTTT
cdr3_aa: CASSLGPDNSPLHF

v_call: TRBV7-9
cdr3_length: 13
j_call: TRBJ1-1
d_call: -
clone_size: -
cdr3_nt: TGTGCCAGCAGCTTTCCCCCCAGGGATGAAGCTTTCTTT
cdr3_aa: CASSFPPRDEAFF

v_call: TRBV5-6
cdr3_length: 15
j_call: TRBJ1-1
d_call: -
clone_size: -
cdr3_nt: TGTGCCAGCAGCTTCCCCGGCCTGGTGAACACTGAAGCTTTCTTT
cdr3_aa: CASSFPGLVNTEAFF

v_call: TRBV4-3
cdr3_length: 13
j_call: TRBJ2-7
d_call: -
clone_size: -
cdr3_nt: TGCGCCAGCAGCCAAGGACCGCCCTACGAGCAGTACTTC
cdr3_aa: CASSQGPPYEQYF

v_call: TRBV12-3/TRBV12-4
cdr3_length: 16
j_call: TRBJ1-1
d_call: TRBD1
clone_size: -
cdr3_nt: TGTGCCAGCAGTTCTATTCCGGGACAGGGGGCCACTGAAGCTTTCTTT
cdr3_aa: CASSSIPGQGATEAFF

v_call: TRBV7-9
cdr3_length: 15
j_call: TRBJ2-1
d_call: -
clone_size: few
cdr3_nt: TGTGCCAGCAGCTTAGAGGGGGGCCCGATGCTTGAGCAGTTCTTC
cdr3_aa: CASSLEGGPMLEQFF

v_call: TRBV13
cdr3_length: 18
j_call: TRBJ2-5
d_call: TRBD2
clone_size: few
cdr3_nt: TGTGCCAGCAGCTTAGGCCGGGGACTAGCGGGTTTCCAAGAGACCCAGTACTTC
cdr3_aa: CASSLGRGLAGFQETQYF

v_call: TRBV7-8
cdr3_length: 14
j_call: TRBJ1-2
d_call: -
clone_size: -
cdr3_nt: TGTGCCAGCAGACCCGGAGGGGGAGAATATGGCTACACCTTC
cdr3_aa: CASRPGGGEYGYTF

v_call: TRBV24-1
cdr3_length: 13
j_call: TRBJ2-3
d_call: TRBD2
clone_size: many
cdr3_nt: TGTGCCACCGCCGGGACTACCGGGGATACGCAGTATTTT
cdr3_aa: CATAGTTGDTQYF

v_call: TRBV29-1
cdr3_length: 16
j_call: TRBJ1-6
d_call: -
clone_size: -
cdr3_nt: TGCAGCGTGGTCAGAAGGGCGAGCTCCTATAATTCACCCCTCCACTTT
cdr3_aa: CSVVRRASSYNSPLHF

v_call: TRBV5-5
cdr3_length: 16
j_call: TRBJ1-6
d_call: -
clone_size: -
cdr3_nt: TGTGCCAGCAGCTTAAGGGACAATATTCCAAATTCACCCCTCCACTTT
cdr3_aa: CASSLRDNIPNSPLHF

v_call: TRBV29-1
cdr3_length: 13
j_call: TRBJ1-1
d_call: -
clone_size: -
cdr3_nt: TGCAGCGTTGCTGGGAGGGTGAACACTGAAGCTTTCTTT
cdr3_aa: CSVAGRVNTEAFF

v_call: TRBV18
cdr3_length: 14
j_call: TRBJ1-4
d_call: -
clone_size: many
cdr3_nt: TGTGCCAGCTCGCGTGGGGGCACTAATGAAAAACTGTTTTTT
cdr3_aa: CASSRGGTNEKLFF

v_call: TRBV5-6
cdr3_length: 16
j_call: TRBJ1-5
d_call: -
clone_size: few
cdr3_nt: TGTGCCAGCTCGACCCTGGGGCATTTCCGCAATCAGCCCCAGCATTTT
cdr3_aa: CASSTLGHFRNQPQHF

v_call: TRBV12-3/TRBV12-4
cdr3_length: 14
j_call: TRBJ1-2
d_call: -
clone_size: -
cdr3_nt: TGTGCCAGCAGTTTAACAGGGACAATGAATGGCTACACCTTC
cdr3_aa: CASSLTGTMNGYTF

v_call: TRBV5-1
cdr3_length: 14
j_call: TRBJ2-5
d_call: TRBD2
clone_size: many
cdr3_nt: TGCGCCAGCAGCTCTTCCGGGGGGTTGAAGACCCAGTACTTC
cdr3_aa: CASSSSGGLKTQYF

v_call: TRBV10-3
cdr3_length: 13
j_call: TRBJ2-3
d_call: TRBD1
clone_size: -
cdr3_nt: TGTGCCACGACAGGGGAGAGGACAGATACGCAGTATTTT
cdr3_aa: CATTGERTDTQYF

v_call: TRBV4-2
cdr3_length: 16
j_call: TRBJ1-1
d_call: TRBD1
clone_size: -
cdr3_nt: TGTGCCAGCAGCCACATCCCGGACAGGGGAGGCGCTGAAGCTTTCTTT
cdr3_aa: CASSHIPDRGGAEAFF

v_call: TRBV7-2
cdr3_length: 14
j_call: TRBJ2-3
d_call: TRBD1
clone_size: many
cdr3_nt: TGTGCCAGCAGCTTGGGACAGCAAACAGATACGCAGTATTTT
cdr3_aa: CASSLGQQTDTQYF